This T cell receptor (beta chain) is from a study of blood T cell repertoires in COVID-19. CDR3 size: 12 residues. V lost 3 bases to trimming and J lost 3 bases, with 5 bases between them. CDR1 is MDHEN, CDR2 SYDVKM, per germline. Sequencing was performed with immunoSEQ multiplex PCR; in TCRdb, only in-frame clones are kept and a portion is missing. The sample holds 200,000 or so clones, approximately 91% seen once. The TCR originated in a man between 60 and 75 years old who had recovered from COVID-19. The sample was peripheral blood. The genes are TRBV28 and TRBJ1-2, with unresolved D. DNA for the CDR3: TGTGCCAGCAGTTTCTTTCACTATGGCTACACCTTC. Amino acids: CASSFFHYGYTF.